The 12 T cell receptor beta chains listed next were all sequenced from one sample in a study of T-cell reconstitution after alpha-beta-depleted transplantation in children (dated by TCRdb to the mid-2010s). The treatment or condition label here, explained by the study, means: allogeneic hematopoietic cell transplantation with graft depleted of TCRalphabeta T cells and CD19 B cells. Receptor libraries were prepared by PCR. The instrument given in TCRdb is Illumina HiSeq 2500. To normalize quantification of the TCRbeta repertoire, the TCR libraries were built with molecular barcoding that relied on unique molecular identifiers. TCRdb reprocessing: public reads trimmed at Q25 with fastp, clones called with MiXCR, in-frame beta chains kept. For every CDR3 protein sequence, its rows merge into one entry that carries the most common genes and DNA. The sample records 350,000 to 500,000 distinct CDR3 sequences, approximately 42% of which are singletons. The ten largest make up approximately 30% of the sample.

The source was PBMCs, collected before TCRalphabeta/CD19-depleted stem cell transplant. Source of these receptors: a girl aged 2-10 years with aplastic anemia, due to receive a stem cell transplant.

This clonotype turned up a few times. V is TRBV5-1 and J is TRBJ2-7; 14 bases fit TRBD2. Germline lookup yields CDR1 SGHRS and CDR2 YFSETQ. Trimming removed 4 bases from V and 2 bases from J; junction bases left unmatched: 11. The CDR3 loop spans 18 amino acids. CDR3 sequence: CASSRLTSGRALTYEQYF. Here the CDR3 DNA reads TGCGCCAGCAGCCGTCTGACTAGCGGGAGGGCCCTCACCTACGAGCAGTACTTC.

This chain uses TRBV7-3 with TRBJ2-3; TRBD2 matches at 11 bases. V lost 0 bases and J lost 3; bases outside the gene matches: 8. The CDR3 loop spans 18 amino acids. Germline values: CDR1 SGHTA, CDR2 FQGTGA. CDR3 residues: CASSLTAVAGGRTDTQYF. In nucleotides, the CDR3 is TGTGCCAGCAGCTTAACGGCGGTAGCGGGAGGGCGGACAGATACGCAGTATTTT. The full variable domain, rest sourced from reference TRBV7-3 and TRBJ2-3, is GAGVSQTPSNKVTEKGKYVELRCDPISGHTALYWYRQSLGQGPEFLIYFQGTGAADDSGLPNDRFFAVRPEGSVSTLKIQRTERGDSAVYLCASSLTAVAGGRTDTQYFGPGTRLTVL.

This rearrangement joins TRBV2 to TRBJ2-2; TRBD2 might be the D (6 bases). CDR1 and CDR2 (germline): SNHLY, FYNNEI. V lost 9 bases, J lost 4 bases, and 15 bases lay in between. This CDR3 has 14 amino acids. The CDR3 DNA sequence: TGTGCCAGTCGTGCCCAGGAGGGCACCGGGGAGCTGTTTTTT. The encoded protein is CASRAQEGTGELFF.

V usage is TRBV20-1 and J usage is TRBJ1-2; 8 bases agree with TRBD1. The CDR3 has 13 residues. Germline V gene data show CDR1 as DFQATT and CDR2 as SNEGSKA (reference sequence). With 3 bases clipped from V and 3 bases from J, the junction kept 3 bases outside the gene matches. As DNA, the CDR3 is TGCAGTGCTAGCCAGACAGGGGACTATGGCTACACCTTC. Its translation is CSASQTGDYGYTF.

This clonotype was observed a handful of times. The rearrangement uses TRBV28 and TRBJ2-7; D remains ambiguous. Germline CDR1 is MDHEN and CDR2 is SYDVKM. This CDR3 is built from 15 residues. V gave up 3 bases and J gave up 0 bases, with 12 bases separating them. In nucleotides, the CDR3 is TGTGCCAGCAGTTTCGTCTTCACGGGCTCCTACGAGCAGTACTTC. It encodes CASSFVFTGSYEQYF.

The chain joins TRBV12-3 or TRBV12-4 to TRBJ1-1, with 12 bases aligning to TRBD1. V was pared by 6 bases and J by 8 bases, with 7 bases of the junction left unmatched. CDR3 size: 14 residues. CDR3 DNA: TGTGCCAGCAGCGGGGACAGGGGGCCGTTAGAAGCTTTCTTT. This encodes CASSGDRGPLEAFF.

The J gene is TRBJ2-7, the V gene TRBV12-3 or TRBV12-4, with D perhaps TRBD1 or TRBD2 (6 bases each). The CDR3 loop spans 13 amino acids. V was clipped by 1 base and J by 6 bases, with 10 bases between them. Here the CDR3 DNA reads TGTGCCAGCAGTTTAGACAGGGAGGCCGAGCAGTACTTC. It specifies CASSLDREAEQYF.

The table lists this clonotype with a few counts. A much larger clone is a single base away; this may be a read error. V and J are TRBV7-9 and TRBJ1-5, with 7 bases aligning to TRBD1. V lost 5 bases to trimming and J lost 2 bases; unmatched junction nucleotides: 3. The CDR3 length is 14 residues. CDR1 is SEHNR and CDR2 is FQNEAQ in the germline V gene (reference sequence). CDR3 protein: CASSHDRGNQPQHF. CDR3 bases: TGTGCCAGCAGCCACGACAGGGGCAATCAGCCCCAGCATTTT.

CDR3 in DNA: TGTGCCAGCAGCTCCCAGCGGGAGGTGGGAGAGACCCAGTACTTC. This translates into CASSSQREVGETQYF. The chain combines TRBV5-4 with TRBJ2-5, with 9 nucleotides matching TRBD2. The germline V gene has CDR1 SGHNT and CDR2 YYREEE (reference sequence). The CDR3 contains 15 residues. With 3 bases clipped from V and 4 bases from J, the junction kept 7 bases outside the gene matches. The full variable domain, its missing parts supplied by reference TRBV5-4 and TRBJ2-5, is ETGVTQSPTHLIKTRGQQVTLRCSSQSGHNTVSWYQQALGQGPQFIFQYYREEENGRGNFPPRFSGLQFPNYSSELNVNALELDDSALYLCASSSQREVGETQYFGPGTRLLVL.

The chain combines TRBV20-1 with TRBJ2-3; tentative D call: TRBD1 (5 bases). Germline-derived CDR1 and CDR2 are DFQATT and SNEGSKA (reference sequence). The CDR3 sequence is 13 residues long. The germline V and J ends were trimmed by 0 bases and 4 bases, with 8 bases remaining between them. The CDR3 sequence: CSARDWGPDTQYF. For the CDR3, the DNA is TGCAGTGCTAGAGACTGGGGCCCAGATACGCAGTATTTT.

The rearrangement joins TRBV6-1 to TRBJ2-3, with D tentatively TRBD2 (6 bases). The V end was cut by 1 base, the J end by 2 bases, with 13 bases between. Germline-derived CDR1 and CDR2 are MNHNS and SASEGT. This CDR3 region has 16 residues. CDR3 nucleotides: TGTGCCAGCAGTGAAGGGGTAGCGGTCTACACAGATACGCAGTATTTT. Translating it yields CASSEGVAVYTDTQYF.

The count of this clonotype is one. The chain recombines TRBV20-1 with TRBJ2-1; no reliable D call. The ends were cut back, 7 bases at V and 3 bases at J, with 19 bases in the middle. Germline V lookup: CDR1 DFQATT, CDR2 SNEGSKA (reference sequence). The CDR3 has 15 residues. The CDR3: CSVTSNPLSYNEQFF. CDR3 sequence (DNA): TGCAGTGTAACGAGCAATCCTTTAAGCTACAATGAGCAGTTCTTC.